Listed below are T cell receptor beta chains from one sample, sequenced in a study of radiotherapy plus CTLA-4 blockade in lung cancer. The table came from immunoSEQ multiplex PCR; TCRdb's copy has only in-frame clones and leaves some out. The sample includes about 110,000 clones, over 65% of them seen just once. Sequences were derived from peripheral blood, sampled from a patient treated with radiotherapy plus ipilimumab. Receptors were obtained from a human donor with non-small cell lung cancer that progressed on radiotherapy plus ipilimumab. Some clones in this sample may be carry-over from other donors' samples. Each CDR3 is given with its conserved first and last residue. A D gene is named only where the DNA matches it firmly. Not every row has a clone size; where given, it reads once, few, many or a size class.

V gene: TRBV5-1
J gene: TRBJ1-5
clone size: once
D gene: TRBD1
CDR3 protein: CASSPDPRGSGHQPQHF
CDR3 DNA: TGCGCCAGCAGCCCGGATCCCAGGGGGAGCGGGCATCAGCCCCAGCATTTT

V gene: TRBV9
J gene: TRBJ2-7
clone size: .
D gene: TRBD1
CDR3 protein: CASSVGDRVSEQYF
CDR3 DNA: TGTGCCAGCAGCGTAGGGGACAGGGTTTCCGAGCAGTACTTC

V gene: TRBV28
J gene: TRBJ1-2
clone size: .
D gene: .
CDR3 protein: CASSLVGEYGYTF
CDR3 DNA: TGTGCCAGCAGTTTAGTGGGGGAATATGGCTACACCTTC

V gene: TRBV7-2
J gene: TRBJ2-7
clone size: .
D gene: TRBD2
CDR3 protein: CASSSGLAGGEQYF
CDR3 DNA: TGTGCCAGCAGCTCGGGGCTAGCGGGGGGCGAGCAGTACTTC

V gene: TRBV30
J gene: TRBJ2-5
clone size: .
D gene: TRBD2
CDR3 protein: CAWRLAGGEETQYF
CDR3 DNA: TGTGCCTGGAGACTAGCGGGGGGCGAAGAGACCCAGTACTTC

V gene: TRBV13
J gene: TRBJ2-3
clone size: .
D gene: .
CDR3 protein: CASSSRRDTQYF
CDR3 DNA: TGTGCCAGCAGCTCTCGTAGGGATACGCAGTATTTT

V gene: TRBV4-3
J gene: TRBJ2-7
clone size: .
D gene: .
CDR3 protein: CASSHVGTGIYEQYF
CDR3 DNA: TGCGCCAGCAGCCATGTGGGCACAGGCATCTACGAGCAGTACTTC

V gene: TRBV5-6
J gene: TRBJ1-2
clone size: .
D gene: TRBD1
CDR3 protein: CASSWDRAGYGYTF
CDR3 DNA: TGTGCCAGCAGCTGGGACAGGGCTGGCTATGGCTACACCTTC

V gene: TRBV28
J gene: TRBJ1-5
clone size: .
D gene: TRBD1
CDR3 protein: CASSFPHRDRGKSNQPQHF
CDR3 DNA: TGTGCCAGCAGTTTCCCTCACCGGGACAGGGGGAAAAGCAATCAGCCCCAGCATTTT

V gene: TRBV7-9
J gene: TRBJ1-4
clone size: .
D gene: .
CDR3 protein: CASSLYRDSHANEKLFF
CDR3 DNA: TGTGCCAGCAGTTTATACAGGGATTCACACGCTAATGAAAAACTGTTTTTT

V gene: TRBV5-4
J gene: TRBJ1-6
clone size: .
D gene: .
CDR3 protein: CASSTTGATGNSPLHF
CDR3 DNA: TGTGCCAGCAGCACAACAGGCGCCACGGGGAATTCACCCCTCCACTTT

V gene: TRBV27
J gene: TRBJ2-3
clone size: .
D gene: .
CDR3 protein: CASSRRGSTDTQYF
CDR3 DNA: TGTGCCAGCAGCCGCAGGGGTAGCACAGATACGCAGTATTTT

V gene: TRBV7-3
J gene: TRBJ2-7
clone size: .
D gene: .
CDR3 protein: CASSLGQNYEQYF
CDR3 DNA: TGTGCCAGCAGCTTAGGACAGAACTACGAGCAGTACTTC

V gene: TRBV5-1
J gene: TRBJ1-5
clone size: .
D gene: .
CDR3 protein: CASSLGSGLEQPQHF
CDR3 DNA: TGCGCCAGCAGCTTGGGGTCAGGGTTAGAACAGCCCCAGCATTTT

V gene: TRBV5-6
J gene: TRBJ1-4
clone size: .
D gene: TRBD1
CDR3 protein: CASSFDRVGEKLFF
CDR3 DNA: TGTGCCAGCAGTTTTGACAGGGTTGGTGAAAAACTGTTTTTT

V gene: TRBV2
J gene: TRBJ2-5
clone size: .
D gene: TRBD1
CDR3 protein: CASSRQGVFSETQYF
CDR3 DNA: TGTGCCAGCAGTCGACAGGGGGTGTTTTCAGAGACCCAGTACTTC

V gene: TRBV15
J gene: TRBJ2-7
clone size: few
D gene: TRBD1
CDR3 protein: CATSRDSLGQGAYEQYF
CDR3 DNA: TGTGCCACCAGCAGAGATTCCCTGGGACAGGGGGCCTACGAGCAGTACTTC

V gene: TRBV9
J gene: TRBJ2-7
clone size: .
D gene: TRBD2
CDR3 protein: CASSRTSGASYEQYF
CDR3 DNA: TGTGCCAGCAGCAGGACTAGCGGGGCCTCCTACGAGCAGTACTTC

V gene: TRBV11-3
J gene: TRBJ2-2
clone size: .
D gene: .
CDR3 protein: CASSLVGRGNTGELFF
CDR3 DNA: TGTGCCAGCAGCTTAGTTGGCCGGGGGAACACCGGGGAGCTGTTTTTT

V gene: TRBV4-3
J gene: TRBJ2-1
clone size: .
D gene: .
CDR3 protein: CASSQDRGVFEQFF
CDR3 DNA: TGCGCCAGCAGCCAAGATCGAGGCGTCTTTGAGCAGTTCTTC

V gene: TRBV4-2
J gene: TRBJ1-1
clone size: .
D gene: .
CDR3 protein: CASSQEGGAGQMNTEAFF
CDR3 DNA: TGTGCCAGCAGCCAAGAAGGAGGGGCCGGACAGATGAACACTGAAGCTTTCTTT